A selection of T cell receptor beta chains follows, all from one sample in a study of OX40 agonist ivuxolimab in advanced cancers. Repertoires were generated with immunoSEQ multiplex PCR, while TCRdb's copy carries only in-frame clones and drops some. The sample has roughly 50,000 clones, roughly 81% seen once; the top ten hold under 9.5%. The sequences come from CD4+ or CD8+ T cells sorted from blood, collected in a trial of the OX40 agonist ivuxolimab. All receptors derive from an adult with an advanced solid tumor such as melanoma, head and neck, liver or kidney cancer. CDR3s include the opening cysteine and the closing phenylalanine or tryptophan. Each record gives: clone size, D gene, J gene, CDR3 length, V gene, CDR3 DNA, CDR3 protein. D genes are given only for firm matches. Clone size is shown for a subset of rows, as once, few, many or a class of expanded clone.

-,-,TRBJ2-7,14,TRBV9,TGTGCCAGCAGCGGCCGGGACAACTCCTACGAGCAGTACTTC,CASSGRDNSYEQYF
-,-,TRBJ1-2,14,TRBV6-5,TGTGCCACCGAACCGGGCCCGGGGCACTATGGCTACACCTTC,CATEPGPGHYGYTF
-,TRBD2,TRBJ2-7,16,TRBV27,TGTGCCAGCAGTTTAGACCCTGGCCAGGGAGGGTCCGAGCAGTACTTC,CASSLDPGQGGSEQYF
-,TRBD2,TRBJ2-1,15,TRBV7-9,TGTGCCAGCAGCTTAGTTAGCGGGAGGGCCATTGAGCAGTTCTTC,CASSLVSGRAIEQFF
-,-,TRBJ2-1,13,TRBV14,TGTGCCAGCAGCCAAAGCAGGGTAAATGAGCAGTTCTTC,CASSQSRVNEQFF
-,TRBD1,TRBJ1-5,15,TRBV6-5,TGTGCCAGCAGGCGGGACAGGGGGAGAAAGCAGCCCCAGCATTTT,CASRRDRGRKQPQHF
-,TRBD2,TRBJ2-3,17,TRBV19,TGTGCCAGTAGTGGATGGGGACTAGCATCTAGCACAGATACGCAGTATTTT,CASSGWGLASSTDTQYF
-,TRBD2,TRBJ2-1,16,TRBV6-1,TGTGCCAGCAGTGAATTTGAGGGACTACTATTAGATGAGCAGTTCTTC,CASSEFEGLLLDEQFF
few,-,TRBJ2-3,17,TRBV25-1,TGTGCCAGCAGTGAAAGGGCTAGCGCCGCTAGCACAGATACGCAGTATTTT,CASSERASAASTDTQYF
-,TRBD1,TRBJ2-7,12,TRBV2,TGTGCCAGCTGGGACAGGGGAGACGAGCAGTACTTC,CASWDRGDEQYF
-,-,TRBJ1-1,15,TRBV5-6,TGTGCCAGCAGCTTGGAAGGACACCCCAGCACTGAAGCTTTCTTT,CASSLEGHPSTEAFF
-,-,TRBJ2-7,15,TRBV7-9,TGTGCCAGCAGCTCCACGGACCTAAGCTCCTACGAGCAGTACTTC,CASSSTDLSSYEQYF
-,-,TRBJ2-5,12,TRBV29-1,TGCAGCGTTGAGGAGCCTCGAGGGACCCAGTACTTC,CSVEEPRGTQYF
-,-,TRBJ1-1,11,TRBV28,TGTGCCAGCCCTTCTAACACTGAAGCTTTCTTT,CASPSNTEAFF
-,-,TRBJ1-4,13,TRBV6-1,TGTGCCAGCAGTGAACGGCTGGATGAAAAACTGTTTTTT,CASSERLDEKLFF
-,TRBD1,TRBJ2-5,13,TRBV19,TGTGCCAGTACCCCAATGGCAGGGGGGACCCAGTACTTC,CASTPMAGGTQYF
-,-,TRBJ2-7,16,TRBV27,TGTGCCAGCAGTCCTCAAGCTCCAACAGCATTCTACGAGCAGTACTTC,CASSPQAPTAFYEQYF
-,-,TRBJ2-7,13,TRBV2,TGTGCCAGCAACATCCCATTAGGGTACGAGCAGTACTTC,CASNIPLGYEQYF
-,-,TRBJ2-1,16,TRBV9,TGTGCCAGCAGCGTAGTAGGTTCGGGCGCCTACAATGAGCAGTTCTTC,CASSVVGSGAYNEQFF
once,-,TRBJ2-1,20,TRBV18,TGTGCCAGCTCACCTGAAGAGGTCGACCGTAAATCAAGCTCCTACAATGAGCAGTTCTTC,CASSPEEVDRKSSSYNEQFF
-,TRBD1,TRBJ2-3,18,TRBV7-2,TGTGCCAGCAGCTTCCCCCCGTCTCGGACAGGAGTCACAGATACGCAGTATTTT,CASSFPPSRTGVTDTQYF
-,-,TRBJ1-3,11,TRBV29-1,TGCAGCGTTGGTGTGTGGAACACCATATATTTT,CSVGVWNTIYF
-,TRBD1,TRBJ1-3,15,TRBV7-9,TGTGCCAGCAGCCGCTTGGGACAGGGAAGAAACACCATATATTTT,CASSRLGQGRNTIYF
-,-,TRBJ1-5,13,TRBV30,TGTGCCTGGAGTGTACGAGAAAATCAGCCCCAGCATTTT,CAWSVRENQPQHF
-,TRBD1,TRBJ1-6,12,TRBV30,TGTGCCTTCACAGGGGTAGGGTCACCCCTCCACTTT,CAFTGVGSPLHF
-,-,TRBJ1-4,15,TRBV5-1,TGCGCCAGCAGCTTGGGTCCGGAATCGAATGAAAAACTGTTTTTT,CASSLGPESNEKLFF
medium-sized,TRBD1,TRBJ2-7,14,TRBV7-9,TGTGCCAGCAGCTTCACAGGGGTGGTTTACGAGCAGTACTTC,CASSFTGVVYEQYF
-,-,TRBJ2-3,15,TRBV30,TGTGCCTGGAGTCTGGCAGGGGCCCCCGTGAATACGCAGTATTTT,CAWSLAGAPVNTQYF
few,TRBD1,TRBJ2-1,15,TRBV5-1,TGCGCCAGCAGCTCGGGACAGGGGGTGAGCAATGAGCAGTTCTTC,CASSSGQGVSNEQFF
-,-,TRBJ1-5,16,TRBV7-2,TGTGCCAGCAGCCCAAATGGGGGGCGGAGCAATCAGCCCCAGCATTTT,CASSPNGGRSNQPQHF
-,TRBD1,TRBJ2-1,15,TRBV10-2,TGCGCCAGCAGTGAGTCAGGGACAGGGGTAAATGAGCAGTTCTTC,CASSESGTGVNEQFF
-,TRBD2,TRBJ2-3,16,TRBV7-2,TGTGCCAGCCCGACCGAACCGGGACTATATCAGGGTACGCAGTATTTT,CASPTEPGLYQGTQYF